The present T cell receptor beta chain was sequenced within a study of blood T cell repertoires in COVID-19. V lost 0 bases to trimming and J lost 9 bases; unmatched junction nucleotides: 14. The CDR3 loop spans 16 amino acids. Germline V gene data show CDR1 as SGHRS and CDR2 as YFSETQ. Measured with immunoSEQ multiplex PCR; TCRdb has only the in-frame clones, and not every one. The data show under 20,000 clones, with around 87% seen just once and around 10% held by the top ten. The sequence came from a human donor in a cohort sampled during active COVID-19. Sequencing used peripheral blood. This rearrangement joins TRBV5-1 to TRBJ2-5; 7 bases fit TRBD1. The CDR3 spells CASSLAPLGTQGAQYF. The CDR3 DNA sequence: TGCGCCAGCAGCTTGGCCCCACTGGGGACCCAGGGGGCCCAGTACTTC.